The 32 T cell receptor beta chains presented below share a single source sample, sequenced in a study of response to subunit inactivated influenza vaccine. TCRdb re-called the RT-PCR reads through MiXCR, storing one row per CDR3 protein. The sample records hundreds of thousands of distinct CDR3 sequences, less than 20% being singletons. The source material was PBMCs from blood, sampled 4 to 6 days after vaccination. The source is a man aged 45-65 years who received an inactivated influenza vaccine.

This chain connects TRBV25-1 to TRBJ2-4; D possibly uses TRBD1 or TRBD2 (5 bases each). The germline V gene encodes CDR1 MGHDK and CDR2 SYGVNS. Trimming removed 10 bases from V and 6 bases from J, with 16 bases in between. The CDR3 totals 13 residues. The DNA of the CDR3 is TGTGCCACGGTGGGGGAGTCGTCAAACATTCAGTACTTC. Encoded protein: CATVGESSNIQYF.

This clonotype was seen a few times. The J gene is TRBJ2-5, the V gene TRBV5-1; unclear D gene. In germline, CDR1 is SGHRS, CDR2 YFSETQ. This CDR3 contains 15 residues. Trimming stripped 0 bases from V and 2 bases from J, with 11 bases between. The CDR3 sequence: CASSLVQSFQETQYF. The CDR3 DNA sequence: TGCGCCAGCAGCTTGGTACAGTCTTTTCAAGAGACCCAGTACTTC.

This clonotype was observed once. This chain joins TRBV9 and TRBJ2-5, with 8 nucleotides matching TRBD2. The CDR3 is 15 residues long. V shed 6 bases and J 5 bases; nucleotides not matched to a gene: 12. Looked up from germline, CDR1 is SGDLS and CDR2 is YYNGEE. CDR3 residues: CASTGGGGPRETQYF. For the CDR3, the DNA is TGTGCCAGCACCGGGGGGGGGGGCCCCCGGGAGACCCAGTACTTC.

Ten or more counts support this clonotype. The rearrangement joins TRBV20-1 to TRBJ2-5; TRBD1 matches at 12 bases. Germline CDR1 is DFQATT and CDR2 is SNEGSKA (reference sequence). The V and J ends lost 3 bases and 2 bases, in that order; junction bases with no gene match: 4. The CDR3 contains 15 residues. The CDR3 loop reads CSASRDRGPQETQYF. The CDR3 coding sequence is TGCAGTGCTAGTAGGGACAGGGGGCCACAAGAGACCCAGTACTTC.

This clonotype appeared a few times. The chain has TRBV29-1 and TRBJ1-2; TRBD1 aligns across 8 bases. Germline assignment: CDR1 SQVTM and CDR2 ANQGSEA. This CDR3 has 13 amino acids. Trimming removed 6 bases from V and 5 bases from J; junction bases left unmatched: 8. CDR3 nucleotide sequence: TGCAGCGTCGCGCCGCGGGACAGGTATGGCTACACCTTC. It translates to CSVAPRDRYGYTF.

The CDR3 loop is CASNDRGSNQPQHF. Here the CDR3 DNA reads TGTGCCAGCAATGACAGGGGCAGCAATCAGCCCCAGCATTTT. The rearrangement links TRBV6-2 or TRBV6-3 to TRBJ1-5; 8 positions match TRBD1. CDR1 is MNHEY, CDR2 SVGEGT, per germline. The CDR3 has 14 residues. V dropped 7 bases and J dropped 1; count of bases not matched to a gene: 3.

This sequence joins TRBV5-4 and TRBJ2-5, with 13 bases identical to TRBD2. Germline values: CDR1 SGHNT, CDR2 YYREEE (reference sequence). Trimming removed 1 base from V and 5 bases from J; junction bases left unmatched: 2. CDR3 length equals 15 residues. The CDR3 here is CASSLSTSGGETQYF. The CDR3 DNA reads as TGTGCCAGCAGCTTGTCGACTAGCGGGGGGGAGACCCAGTACTTC.

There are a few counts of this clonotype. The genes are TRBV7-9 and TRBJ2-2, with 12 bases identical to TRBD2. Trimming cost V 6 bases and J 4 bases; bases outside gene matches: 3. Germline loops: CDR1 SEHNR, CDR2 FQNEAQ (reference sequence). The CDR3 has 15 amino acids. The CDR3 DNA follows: TGTGCCAGCAGGCGACTAGCGGGAGTCACCGGGGAGCTGTTTTTT. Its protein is CASRRLAGVTGELFF.

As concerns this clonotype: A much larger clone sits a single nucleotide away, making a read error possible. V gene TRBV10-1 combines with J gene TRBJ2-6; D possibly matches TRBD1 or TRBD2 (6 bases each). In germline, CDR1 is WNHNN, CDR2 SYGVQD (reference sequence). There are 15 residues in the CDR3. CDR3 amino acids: CSSSEGGSGANVLTF. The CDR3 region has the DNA TGCTCCAGCAGTGAGGGGGGCTCTGGGGCCAACGTCCTGACTTTC.

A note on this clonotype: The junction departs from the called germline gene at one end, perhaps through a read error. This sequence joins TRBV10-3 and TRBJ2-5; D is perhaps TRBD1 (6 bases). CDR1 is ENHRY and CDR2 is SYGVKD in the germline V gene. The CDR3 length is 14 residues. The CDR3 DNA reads TGTGCCATCAGTGACGCTGGACAGTCCTCCGGCGGGTCCTTC. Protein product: CAISDAGQSSGGSF.

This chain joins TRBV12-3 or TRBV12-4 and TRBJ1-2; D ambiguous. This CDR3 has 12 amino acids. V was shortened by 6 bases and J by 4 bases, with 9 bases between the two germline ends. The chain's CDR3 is CASRRDLYGYTF. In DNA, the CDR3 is TGTGCCAGCAGACGTGACCTCTATGGCTACACCTTC.

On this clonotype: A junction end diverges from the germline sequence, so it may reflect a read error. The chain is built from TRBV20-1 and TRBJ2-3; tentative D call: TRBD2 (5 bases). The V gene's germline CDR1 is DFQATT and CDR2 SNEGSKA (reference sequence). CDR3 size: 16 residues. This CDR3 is CCARDPRTGSTDTQYF. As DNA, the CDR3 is TGCTGTGCTAGAGACCCCCGGACGGGGAGCACAGATACGCAGTATTTT.

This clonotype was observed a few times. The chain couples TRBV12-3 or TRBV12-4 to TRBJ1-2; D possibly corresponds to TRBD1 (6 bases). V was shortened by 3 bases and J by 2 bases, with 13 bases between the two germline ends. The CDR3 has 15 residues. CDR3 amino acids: CASSFFPQGNYGYTF. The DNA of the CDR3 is TGTGCCAGCAGTTTTTTCCCCCAGGGGAACTATGGCTACACCTTC.

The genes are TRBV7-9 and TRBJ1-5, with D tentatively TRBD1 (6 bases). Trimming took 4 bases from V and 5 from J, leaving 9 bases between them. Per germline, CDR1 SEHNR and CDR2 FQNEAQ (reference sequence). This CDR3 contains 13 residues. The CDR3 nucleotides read TGTGCCAGCAGCTCCGAGGGGGATCAGCCCCAGCATTTT. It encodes CASSSEGDQPQHF.

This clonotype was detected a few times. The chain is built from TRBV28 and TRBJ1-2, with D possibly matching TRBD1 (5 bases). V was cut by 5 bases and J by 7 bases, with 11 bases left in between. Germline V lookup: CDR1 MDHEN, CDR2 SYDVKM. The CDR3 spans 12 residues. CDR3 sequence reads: CASSQGSRGYTF. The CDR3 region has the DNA TGTGCCAGCAGTCAGGGTTCTCGTGGCTACACCTTC.

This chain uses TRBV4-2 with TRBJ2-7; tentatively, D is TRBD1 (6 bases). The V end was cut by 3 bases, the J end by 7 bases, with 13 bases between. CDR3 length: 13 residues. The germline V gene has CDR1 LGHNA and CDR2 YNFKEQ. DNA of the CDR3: TGTGCCAGCAGCCACCCAGGGGTAGGGGAGCAGTACTTC. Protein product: CASSHPGVGEQYF.

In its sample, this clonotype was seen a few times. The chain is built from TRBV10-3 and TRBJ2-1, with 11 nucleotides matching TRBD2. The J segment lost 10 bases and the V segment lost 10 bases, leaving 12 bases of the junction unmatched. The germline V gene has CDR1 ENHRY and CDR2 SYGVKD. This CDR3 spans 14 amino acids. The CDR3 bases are TGTGCCAGCCTTAGCGGGGGGGCCGAAAGGGAGCAGTTCTTC. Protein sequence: CASLSGGAEREQFF.

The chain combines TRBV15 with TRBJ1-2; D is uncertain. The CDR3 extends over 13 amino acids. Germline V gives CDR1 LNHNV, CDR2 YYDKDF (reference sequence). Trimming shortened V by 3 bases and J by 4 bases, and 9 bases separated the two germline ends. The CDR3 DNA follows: TGTGCCACCAGCAGTACAGATGTCTATGGCTACACCTTC. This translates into CATSSTDVYGYTF.

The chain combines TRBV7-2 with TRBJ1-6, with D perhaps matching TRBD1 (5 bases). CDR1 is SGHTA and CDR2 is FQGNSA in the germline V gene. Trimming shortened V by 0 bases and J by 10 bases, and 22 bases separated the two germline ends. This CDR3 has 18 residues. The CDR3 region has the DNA TGTGCCAGCAGCTTAGCACTGGGGGTCAGGACATTGGGATCACCCCTCCACTTT. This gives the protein CASSLALGVRTLGSPLHF. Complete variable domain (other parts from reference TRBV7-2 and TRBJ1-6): GAGVSQSPSNKVTEKGKDVELRCDPISGHTALYWYRQSLGQGLEFLIYFQGNSAPDKSGLPSDRFSAERTGGSVSTLTIQRTQQEDSAVYLCASSLALGVRTLGSPLHFGNGTRLTVT.

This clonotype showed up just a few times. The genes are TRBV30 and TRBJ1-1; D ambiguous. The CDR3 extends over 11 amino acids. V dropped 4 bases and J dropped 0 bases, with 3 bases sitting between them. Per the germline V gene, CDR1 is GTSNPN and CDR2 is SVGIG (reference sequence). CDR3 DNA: TGTGCCTGGACCTTGAACACTGAAGCTTTCTTT. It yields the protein CAWTLNTEAFF.

CDR3 nucleotide sequence: TGTGCCAGTGGGACAGGTCGTTCTGGGGCCAACGTCCTGACTTTC. It is translated as CASGTGRSGANVLTF. The J gene is TRBJ2-6, the V gene TRBV5-4; the match to TRBD1 covers 8 bases. Germline values: CDR1 SGHNT, CDR2 YYREEE (reference sequence). The CDR3 loop spans 15 amino acids. V was pared by 8 bases and J by 1 base, with 5 bases of the junction left unmatched.

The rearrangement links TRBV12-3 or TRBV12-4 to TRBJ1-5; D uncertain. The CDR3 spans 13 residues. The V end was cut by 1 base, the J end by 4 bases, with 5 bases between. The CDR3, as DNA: TGTGCCAGCAGTTTAGAGCAAAATCAGCCCCAGCATTTT. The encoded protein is CASSLEQNQPQHF.

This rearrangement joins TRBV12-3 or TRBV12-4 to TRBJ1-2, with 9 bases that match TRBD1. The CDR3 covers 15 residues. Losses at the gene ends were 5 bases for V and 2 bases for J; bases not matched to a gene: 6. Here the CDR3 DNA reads TGTGCCAGCAGTCCCCGACAGGGGGGGAACTATGGCTACACCTTC. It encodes CASSPRQGGNYGYTF.

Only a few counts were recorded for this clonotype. The CDR3 DNA reads TGTGCCAGCAGCGAGGGGGCGAACACTGAAGCTTTCTTT. This codes for CASSEGANTEAFF. V is TRBV7-3 and J is TRBJ1-1; 7 positions agree with TRBD1. V lost 5 bases, J lost 1 base, and 1 base stayed unmatched. The CDR3 extends over 13 amino acids. Germline CDR1 is SGHTA and CDR2 is FQGTGA.

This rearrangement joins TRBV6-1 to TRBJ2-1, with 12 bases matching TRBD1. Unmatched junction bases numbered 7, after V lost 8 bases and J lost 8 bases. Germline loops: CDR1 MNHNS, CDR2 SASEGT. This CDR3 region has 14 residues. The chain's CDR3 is CASRRDRGRDEQFF. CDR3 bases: TGTGCCAGCCGGCGGGACAGGGGGCGAGATGAGCAGTTCTTC.

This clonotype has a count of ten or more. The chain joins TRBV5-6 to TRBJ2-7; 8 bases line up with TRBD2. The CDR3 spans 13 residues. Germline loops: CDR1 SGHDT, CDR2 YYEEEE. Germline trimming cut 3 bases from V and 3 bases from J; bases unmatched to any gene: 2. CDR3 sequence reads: CASSSAGVYEQYF. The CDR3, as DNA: TGTGCCAGCAGCTCAGCGGGGGTCTACGAGCAGTACTTC.

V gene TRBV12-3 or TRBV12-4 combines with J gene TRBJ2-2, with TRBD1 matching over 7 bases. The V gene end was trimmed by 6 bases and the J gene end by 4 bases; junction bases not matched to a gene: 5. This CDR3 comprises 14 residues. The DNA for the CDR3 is TGTGCCAGCAGAGGGGGACAGATCACCGGGGAGCTGTTTTTT. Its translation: CASRGGQITGELFF.

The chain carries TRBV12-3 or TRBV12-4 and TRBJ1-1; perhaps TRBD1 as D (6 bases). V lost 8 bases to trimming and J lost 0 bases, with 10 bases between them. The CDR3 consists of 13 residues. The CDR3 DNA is TGTGCCAGCGGGGGACACATGAACACTGAAGCTTTCTTT. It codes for CASGGHMNTEAFF.

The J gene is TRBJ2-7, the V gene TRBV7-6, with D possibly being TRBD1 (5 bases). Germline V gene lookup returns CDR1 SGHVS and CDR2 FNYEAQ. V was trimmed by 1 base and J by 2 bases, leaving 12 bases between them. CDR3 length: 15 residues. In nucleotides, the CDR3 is TGTGCCAGCAGCTTAGAGGGGCTGGGGACCTACGAGCAGTACTTC. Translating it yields CASSLEGLGTYEQYF.

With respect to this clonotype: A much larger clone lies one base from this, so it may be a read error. CDR3: CVTEGIEGELFF. CDR3 coding DNA: TGTGTCACCGAAGGAATCGAAGGGGAGCTGTTTTTT. The chain combines TRBV6-5 with TRBJ2-2, with D uncertain. Germline V lookup: CDR1 MNHEY, CDR2 SVGAGI. This CDR3 comprises 12 residues.

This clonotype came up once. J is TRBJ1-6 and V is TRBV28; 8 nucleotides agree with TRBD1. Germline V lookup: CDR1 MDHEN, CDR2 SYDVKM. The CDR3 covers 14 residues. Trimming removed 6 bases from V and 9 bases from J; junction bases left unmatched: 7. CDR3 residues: CASRPDRELSPLHF. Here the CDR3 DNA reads TGTGCCAGCAGGCCGGACAGGGAGCTTTCACCCCTCCACTTT.

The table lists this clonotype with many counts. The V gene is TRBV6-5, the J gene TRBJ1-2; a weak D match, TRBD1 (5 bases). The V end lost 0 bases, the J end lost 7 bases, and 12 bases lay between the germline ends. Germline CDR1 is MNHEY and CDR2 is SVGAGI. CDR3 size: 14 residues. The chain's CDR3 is CASSYSSGGSGYTF. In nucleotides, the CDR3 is TGTGCCAGCAGTTACTCGTCGGGGGGGTCTGGCTACACCTTC.